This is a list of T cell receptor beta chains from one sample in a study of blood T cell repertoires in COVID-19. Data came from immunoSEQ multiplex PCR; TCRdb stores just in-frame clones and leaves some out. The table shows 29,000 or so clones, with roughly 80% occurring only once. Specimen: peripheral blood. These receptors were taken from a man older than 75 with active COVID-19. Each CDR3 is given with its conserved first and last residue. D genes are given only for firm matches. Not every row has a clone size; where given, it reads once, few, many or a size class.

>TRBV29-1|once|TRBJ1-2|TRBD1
TGCAGCGTTGAGGCAGGGGGCAGACAACGAGGTGGCTACACCTTC
CSVEAGGRQRGGYTF
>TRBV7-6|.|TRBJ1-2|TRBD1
TGTGCCAGCAGCTCGTCGTTGGGGGACAGGGGGCTGGGCTACACCTTC
CASSSSLGDRGLGYTF
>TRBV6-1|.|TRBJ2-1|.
TGTGCCAGCAGTGAAAGAACTCGCCCTTTCACCTACAATGAGCAGTTCTTC
CASSERTRPFTYNEQFF
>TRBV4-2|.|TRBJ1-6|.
TGTGCCAGCAGCCTAACAGGGAGCTCCTATAATTCACCCCTCCACTTT
CASSLTGSSYNSPLHF
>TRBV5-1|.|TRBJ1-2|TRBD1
TGCGCCAGCAGCACCGGACAGGCTAACTATGGCTACACCTTC
CASSTGQANYGYTF
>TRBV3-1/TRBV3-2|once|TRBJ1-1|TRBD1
TGTGCCAGCAGCCAGATGGGACAGGGAGGTACTGAAGCTTTCTTT
CASSQMGQGGTEAFF
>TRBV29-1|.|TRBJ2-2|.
TGCAGCGTTAGCGCGAACACCGGGGAGCTGTTTTTT
CSVSANTGELFF
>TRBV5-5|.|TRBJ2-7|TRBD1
TGTGCCAGCAGCCGGGACAGCTACCCCACCTACGAGCAGTACTTC
CASSRDSYPTYEQYF
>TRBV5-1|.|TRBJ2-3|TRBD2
TGCGCCAGCAGCATACGGACTAGCTTACATACGCAGTATTTT
CASSIRTSLHTQYF
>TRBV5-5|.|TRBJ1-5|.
TGTGCCAGCAGTCGGTTATCCGGGGGCAATCAGCCCCAGCATTTT
CASSRLSGGNQPQHF
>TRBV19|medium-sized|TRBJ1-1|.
TGTGCCAGTAGTATCGGGGGGAGGTCAGCTTTCTTT
CASSIGGRSAFF
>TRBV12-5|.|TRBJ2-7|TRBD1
TGTGCTAGTGGTCCGGGACAGGGTGACTACGAGCAGTACTTC
CASGPGQGDYEQYF
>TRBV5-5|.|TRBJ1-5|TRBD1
TGTGCCAGCAGCCTCGGGACAGGGAGCAGCAATCAGCCCCAGCATTTT
CASSLGTGSSNQPQHF
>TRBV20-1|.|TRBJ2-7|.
TGCAGTATCTGGGCCTCCTACGAGCAGTACTTC
CSIWASYEQYF
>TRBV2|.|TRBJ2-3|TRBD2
TGTGCCAGCAGTGACCAGCGGGGGAGCACAGATACGCAGTATTTT
CASSDQRGSTDTQYF
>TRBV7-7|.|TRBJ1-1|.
TGTGCCAGCAGCGGCAGGGTATTTGAAGCTTTCTTT
CASSGRVFEAFF
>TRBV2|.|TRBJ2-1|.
TGTGCCAGCAACCCAGGGCGATACAATGAGCAGTTCTTC
CASNPGRYNEQFF
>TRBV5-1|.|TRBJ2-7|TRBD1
TGCGCCAGCAGCCCGTCAAATCCGGGACAGGGGGGCGAGCAGTACTTC
CASSPSNPGQGGEQYF
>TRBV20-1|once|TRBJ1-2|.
TGCAGTGCTAGTAAAGGACAGCACGACGGCTACACCTTC
CSASKGQHDGYTF
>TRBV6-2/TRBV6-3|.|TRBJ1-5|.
TGTGCCAGCAGTTTTCAGGTGAATCAGCCCCAGCATTTT
CASSFQVNQPQHF
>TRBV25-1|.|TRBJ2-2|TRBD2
TGTGCCAGCAGCCCAGCGGGGAATGGGGAGCTGTTTTTT
CASSPAGNGELFF
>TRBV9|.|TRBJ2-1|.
TGTGCCAGCAGCGTAGTGGATGGGACTCAATACAATGAGCAGTTCTTC
CASSVVDGTQYNEQFF
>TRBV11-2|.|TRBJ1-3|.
TGTGCCAGCAGTCCTGTCTACAGCAAGACTGGAAACACCATATATTTT
CASSPVYSKTGNTIYF
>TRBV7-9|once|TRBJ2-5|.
TGTGCCAGCTGGAAAGCGGAGACCCAGTACTTC
CASWKAETQYF
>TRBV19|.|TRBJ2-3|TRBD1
TGTGCCAGTAGTACCAGGGGGAGTACAGATACGCAGTATTTT
CASSTRGSTDTQYF
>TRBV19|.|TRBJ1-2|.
TGTGCCAGTAGTATTCAGTTGAACTATGGCTACACCTTC
CASSIQLNYGYTF
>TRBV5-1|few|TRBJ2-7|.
TGCGCCAGCAGCTTGGCTCCAGACACCTACGAGCAGTACTTC
CASSLAPDTYEQYF
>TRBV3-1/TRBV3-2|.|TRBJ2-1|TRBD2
TGTGCCAGCAGCCCCGGGACTAGCGGCTACAATGAGCAGTTCTTC
CASSPGTSGYNEQFF
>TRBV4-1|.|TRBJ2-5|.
TGCGCCAGCAGCCGCGGCGGGGACGAAGAGACCCAGTACTTC
CASSRGGDEETQYF
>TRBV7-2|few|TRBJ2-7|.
TGTGCCAGCAGCTTAGGACCCGACATTTCCTACGAGCAGTACTTC
CASSLGPDISYEQYF
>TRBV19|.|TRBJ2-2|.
TGTGCCAGTAGTGCCCAGGGAATGACCCGAGGCACCGGGGAGCTGTTTTTT
CASSAQGMTRGTGELFF
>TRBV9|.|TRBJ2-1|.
TGTGCCAGCAGCGTAGGACTATCCAATGAGCAGTTCTTC
CASSVGLSNEQFF
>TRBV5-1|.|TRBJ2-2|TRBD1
TGCGCCAGCAGCTTGCAGGGGGTTACCGGGGAGCTGTTTTTT
CASSLQGVTGELFF
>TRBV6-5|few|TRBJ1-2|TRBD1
TGTGCCAGCAGTACCGACAGGGTCTATGGCTACACCTTC
CASSTDRVYGYTF
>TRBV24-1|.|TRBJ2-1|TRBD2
TGTGCCACCAGTGGGGGGGGAACAGGTGACTACAATGAGCAGTTCTTC
CATSGGGTGDYNEQFF
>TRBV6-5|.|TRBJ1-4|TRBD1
TGTGCCAGCAGACTCGGACAGGGGGCCATCGAAAAACTGTTTTTT
CASRLGQGAIEKLFF
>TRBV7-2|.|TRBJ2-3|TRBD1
TGTGCCAGCAGCAGGGGGCGCAGCACAGATACGCAGTATTTT
CASSRGRSTDTQYF
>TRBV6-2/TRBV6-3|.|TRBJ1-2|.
TGTGCCAGCAGCTCGGACAGATATGGCTACACCTTC
CASSSDRYGYTF
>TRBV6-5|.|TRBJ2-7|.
TGTGCCAGCAAAATTCAGGGTACCTACGAGCAGTACTTC
CASKIQGTYEQYF
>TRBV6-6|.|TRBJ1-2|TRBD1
TGTGCCAGCAGTAAAGGAGGGGGCGACGGCTACACCTTC
CASSKGGGDGYTF
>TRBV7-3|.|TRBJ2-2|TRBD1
TGTGCCAGCAGGTCCCCGGGACAGGGAGATATAACCGGGGAGCTGTTTTTT
CASRSPGQGDITGELFF
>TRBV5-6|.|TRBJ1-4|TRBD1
TGTGCCAGCAGCTTGGACAGGGGGCGCGGGGAAAAACTGTTTTTT
CASSLDRGRGEKLFF
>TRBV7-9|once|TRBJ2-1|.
TGTGCCAGCAGGGCGGGGCCTGGCGAGCAGTTCTTC
CASRAGPGEQFF
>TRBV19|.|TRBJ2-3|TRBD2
TGTGCCAGTAGTGGGACTAGCGCCCCCGGGGATACGCAGTATTTT
CASSGTSAPGDTQYF
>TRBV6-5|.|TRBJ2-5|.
TGTGCCAGCAGGGGGGGAACAGGGGTCCAAGAGACCCAGTACTTC
CASRGGTGVQETQYF
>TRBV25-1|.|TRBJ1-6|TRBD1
TGTGCCAGCAGTAAGACAGGGGGCGCGGGTAATTCACCCCTCCACTTT
CASSKTGGAGNSPLHF
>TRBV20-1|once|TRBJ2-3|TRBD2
TGCAGTGCTAGTAGTCGACTAGCGGATTACACAGATACGCAGTATTTT
CSASSRLADYTDTQYF
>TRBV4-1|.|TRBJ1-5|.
TGCGCCAGCAGCCAAGCCCCCACGGGGGGTCAGCCCCAGCATTTT
CASSQAPTGGQPQHF
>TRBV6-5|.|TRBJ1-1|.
TGTGCCAGCAGTTACTCCGGGACACCGAACACTGAAGCTTTCTTT
CASSYSGTPNTEAFF
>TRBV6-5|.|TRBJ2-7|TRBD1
TGTGCCAGCAGTTACGGACAGGGGGCCTACGAGCAGTACTTC
CASSYGQGAYEQYF
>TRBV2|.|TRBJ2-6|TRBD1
TGTGCCAGCAGTCCAGGGACAGGGGAGTCTGGGGCCAACGTCCTGACTTTC
CASSPGTGESGANVLTF
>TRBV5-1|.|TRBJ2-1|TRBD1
TGCGCCAGCAGCTTCACCCCGGGACAGGTAGACAATGAGCAGTTCTTC
CASSFTPGQVDNEQFF
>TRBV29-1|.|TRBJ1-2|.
TGCAGCGTTGGTTCAGCGACAGGAAGGGGGTTGTATGGCTACACCTTC
CSVGSATGRGLYGYTF
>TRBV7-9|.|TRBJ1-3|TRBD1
TGTGCCAGCAGCCCGAAGACAGGGAGCTCTGGAAACACCATATATTTT
CASSPKTGSSGNTIYF
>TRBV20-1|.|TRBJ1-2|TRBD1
TGCAGTGCTCGTGACAGGGGGCGAGGTGGCTACACCTTC
CSARDRGRGGYTF
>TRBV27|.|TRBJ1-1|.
TGTGCCAGCAGTTTATCAGGAGATCTTATGAACACTGAAGCTTTCTTT
CASSLSGDLMNTEAFF
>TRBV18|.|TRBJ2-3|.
TGTGCCAGCTCCCCAAGGGGGGGCCAACTTAGCACAGATACGCAGTATTTT
CASSPRGGQLSTDTQYF
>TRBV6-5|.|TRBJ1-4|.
TGTGCCAGCACCCAAGGGGGGGGCTCGGTTGAAAAACTGTTTTTT
CASTQGGGSVEKLFF
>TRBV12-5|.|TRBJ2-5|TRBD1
TGTGCTAGTGGTGGACAGGGAGTTTTGGAGACCCAGTACTTC
CASGGQGVLETQYF
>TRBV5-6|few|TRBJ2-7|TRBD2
TGTGCCAGCAGCTTGGTCGGGGGGGAGGAGCAGTACTTC
CASSLVGGEEQYF